This record covers a single TCR beta chain. The V gene's germline CDR1 is MNHEY and CDR2 SVGAGI. The ends lost 0 bases at V and 4 bases at J; junction bases unmatched: 2. The CDR3 spans 15 residues. Generated by immunoSEQ multiplex PCR, the TCRdb table keeps only in-frame clones and is missing some. Of tens of thousands of clones listed, roughly 80% are singletons. This entry belongs to a study of OX40 agonist ivuxolimab in advanced cancers. Across the study: Of the patients, three showed partial responses, one with hepatocellular carcinoma and two with cutaneous melanoma.

The receptor was isolated from an adult with an advanced solid tumor such as melanoma, head and neck, liver or kidney cancer. Sequencing used CD4+ or CD8+ T cells sorted from blood, obtained in a trial of the OX40 agonist ivuxolimab. The chain links TRBV6-5 to TRBJ1-2; 10 nucleotides agree with TRBD1. DNA for the CDR3: TGTGCCAGCAGTTACTCGGGGACAGGGGTCTATGGCTACACCTTC. Encoded protein: CASSYSGTGVYGYTF.